This passage covers 2 T cell receptor beta chains from one sample sequenced in a study of spatial heterogeneity in lung cancer. Time point here: sample taken at primary tumor resection. TCRdb used MiXCR to reprocess the 5' RACE reads, holding one entry per CDR3 protein. Among about 7,800 distinct CDR3 sequences, about 9.1% were seen once, and the ten largest hold approximately 46%. Specimen: PBMCs, collected at surgery. The receptors derive from a male donor with early-stage non-small cell lung cancer.

This clonotype was seen repeatedly, ten times or more. This rearrangement joins TRBV19 to TRBJ2-1, with 7 bases lining up with TRBD1. The CDR3 runs to 13 residues. J gave up 8 bases and V 5 bases, and 6 bases lay outside the gene matches. Per the germline V gene, CDR1 is LNHDA and CDR2 is SQIVND (reference sequence). In DNA, the CDR3 is TGTGCCAGTAGTCGTGACAGGGCCCATGAGCAGTTCTTC. Its translation is CASSRDRAHEQFF.

Ten or more counts support this clonotype. V is TRBV7-9 and J is TRBJ2-3; TRBD1 aligns across 8 bases. This CDR3 comprises 16 residues. Looked up from germline, CDR1 is SEHNR and CDR2 is FQNEAQ (reference sequence). Trimming took 5 bases from V and 4 from J; bases not matched to a gene: 11. The CDR3 DNA follows: TGTGCCAGCAGCGCCTGGGACAGGCTGAACTCAGATACGCAGTATTTT. Protein product: CASSAWDRLNSDTQYF. The full variable domain, its missing parts supplied by reference TRBV7-9 and TRBJ2-3, is DTGVSQNPRHKITKRGQNVTFRCDPISEHNRLYWYRQTLGQGPEFLTYFQNEAQLEKSRLLSDRFSAERPKGSFSTLEIQRTEQGDSAMYLCASSAWDRLNSDTQYFGPGTRLTVL.